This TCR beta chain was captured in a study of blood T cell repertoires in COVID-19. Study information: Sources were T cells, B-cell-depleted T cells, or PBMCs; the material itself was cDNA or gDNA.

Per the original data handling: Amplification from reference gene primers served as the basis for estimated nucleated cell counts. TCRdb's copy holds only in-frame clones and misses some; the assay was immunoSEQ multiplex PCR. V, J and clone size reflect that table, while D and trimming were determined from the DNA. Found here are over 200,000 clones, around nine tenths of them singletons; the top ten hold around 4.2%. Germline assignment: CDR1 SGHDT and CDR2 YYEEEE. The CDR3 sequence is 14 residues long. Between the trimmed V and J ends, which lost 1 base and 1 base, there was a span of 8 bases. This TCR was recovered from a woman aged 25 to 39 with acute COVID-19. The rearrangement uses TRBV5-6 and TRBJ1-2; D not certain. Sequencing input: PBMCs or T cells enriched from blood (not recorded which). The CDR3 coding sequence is TGTGCCAGCAGCTTGAAGCCGATTAACTATGGCTACACCTTC. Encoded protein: CASSLKPINYGYTF.